One and the same sample provided the 23 T cell receptor beta chains below, sequenced in a study of blood T cell repertoires in COVID-19. Assay used: immunoSEQ multiplex PCR; TCRdb lists only in-frame clones, some missing. The table includes some 100,000 clones, 70% to 85% detected once. The sample consisted of peripheral blood. These receptor sequences come from a man in his forties or fifties with acute or convalescent COVID-19.

This clone was counted ten times or more. CDR3 residues: CASSGLTWASDEQYF. CDR3 sequence (DNA): TGTGCCAGCAGTGGACTAACCTGGGCATCGGACGAGCAGTACTTC. V and J are TRBV2 and TRBJ2-7; possibly TRBD2 for D (5 bases). Per the germline V gene, CDR1 is SNHLY and CDR2 is FYNNEI. The CDR3 length is 15 residues. V dropped 4 bases and J dropped 5 bases, with 18 bases sitting between them.

V gene TRBV3-1 (or the pseudogene TRBV3-2) combines with J gene TRBJ2-5, with 9 bases aligning to TRBD2. Germline CDR1 and CDR2: LGHDT and YNNKEL (reference sequence). CDR3 length equals 16 residues. With 0 bases clipped from V and 3 bases from J, the junction kept 5 bases outside the gene matches. CDR3 protein: CASSQESSGTKETQYF. In DNA form, the CDR3 reads TGTGCCAGCAGCCAAGAGTCTAGCGGGACTAAAGAGACCCAGTACTTC.

The rearrangement joins TRBV6-1 to TRBJ1-4; D gene unclear. Trimming shortened V by 2 bases and J by 8 bases, and 9 bases separated the two germline ends. Per the germline V gene, CDR1 is MNHNS and CDR2 is SASEGT. CDR3 size: 13 residues. In DNA, the CDR3 is TGTGCCAGCAGTGAAAGTGGTCGGGAAAAACTGTTTTTT. Translating gives CASSESGREKLFF.

This chain links TRBV7-7 with TRBJ1-3, with TRBD1 matching over 8 bases. Germline V gene data show CDR1 as SSHAT and CDR2 as FNYEAQ (reference sequence). The CDR3 is 15 residues long. V trimming: 1 base; J trimming: 4 bases; junction bases outside the gene matches: 3. The DNA of the CDR3 is TGTGCCAGCAGCTTAGATCAGGGGGCAGGAAACACCATATATTTT. As protein: CASSLDQGAGNTIYF.

The V and J genes are TRBV7-9 and TRBJ1-1, with D tentatively TRBD1 (6 bases). CDR3 length equals 16 residues. Germline V lookup: CDR1 SEHNR, CDR2 FQNEAQ (reference sequence). The V and J ends lost 5 bases and 2 bases respectively, with 18 bases between them. The CDR3 reads CASSPGGSRDNTEAFF. CDR3 DNA: TGTGCCAGCAGCCCTGGGGGCAGCCGGGACAACACTGAAGCTTTCTTT.

This clone has more than one count but fewer than ten. V usage is TRBV5-6 and J usage is TRBJ1-3; 12 bases align to TRBD1. V was pared by 3 bases and J by 4 bases, with 5 bases of the junction left unmatched. This CDR3 has 16 residues. CDR1 is SGHDT, CDR2 YYEEEE, per germline. CDR3 residues: CASSWGQGAPGNTIYF. For the CDR3, the DNA is TGTGCCAGCAGCTGGGGACAGGGGGCGCCCGGAAACACCATATATTTT.

The chain uses TRBV19 and TRBJ2-2, with 8 bases fitting TRBD2. Unmatched junction bases numbered 4, after V lost 4 bases and J lost 6 bases. The CDR3 is 14 amino acids. Germline CDR1 is LNHDA and CDR2 is SQIVND (reference sequence). CDR3 loop: CASSTGGPAGELFF. In DNA form, the CDR3 reads TGTGCCAGTAGTACGGGGGGGCCGGCCGGGGAGCTGTTTTTT.

V is TRBV7-9 and J is TRBJ1-5; the match to TRBD1 covers 9 bases. Per the germline V gene, CDR1 is SEHNR and CDR2 is FQNEAQ (reference sequence). V shed 4 bases and J 2 bases; nucleotides not matched to a gene: 6. This CDR3 region has 16 residues. The CDR3 DNA reads TGTGCCAGCAGCTCCCTCAGGACAGGGGGCAATCAGCCCCAGCATTTT. It codes for CASSSLRTGGNQPQHF.

The chain links TRBV14 to TRBJ1-2; D perhaps matches TRBD1 (5 bases). The V end lost 6 bases, the J end lost 2 bases, and 16 bases lay between the germline ends. This CDR3 contains 15 residues. In germline, CDR1 is SGHDN, CDR2 FVKESK. The CDR3 DNA reads TGTGCCAGCAGTCCTATCCACCGGGGGAACTATGGCTACACCTTC. It codes for CASSPIHRGNYGYTF.

This sequence joins TRBV6-5 and TRBJ2-7, with D possibly matching TRBD1 (6 bases). Germline lookup yields CDR1 MNHEY and CDR2 SVGAGI. V lost 7 bases and J lost 5, with 9 bases in between. This CDR3 is 11 amino acids long. For the CDR3, the DNA is TGTGCCAGCACAGGGGCCCACGAGCAGTACTTC. This encodes CASTGAHEQYF.

V usage is TRBV5-4 and J usage is TRBJ2-1; 7 bases fit TRBD2. The CDR3 is 14 amino acids. Germline lookup yields CDR1 SGHNT and CDR2 YYREEE (reference sequence). V lost 5 bases, J lost 2 bases, and 4 bases stayed unmatched. Written as DNA, the CDR3 is TGTGCCAGCAGTACGGGGGGTCCCTACAATGAGCAGTTCTTC. It encodes CASSTGGPYNEQFF.

This clone showed up just once. V gene TRBV19 combines with J gene TRBJ1-5; 10 positions agree with TRBD1. The CDR3 is made up of 15 amino acids. Germline CDR1 is LNHDA and CDR2 is SQIVND (reference sequence). Trimming cost V 0 bases and J 6 bases; bases outside gene matches: 2. The CDR3 nucleotides read TGTGCCAGTAGTATAGATCGACAGGGGGCTCAGCCCCAGCATTTT. Its translation: CASSIDRQGAQPQHF.

This chain joins TRBV18 and TRBJ2-1, with TRBD1 identical over 7 bases. The CDR3 extends over 15 amino acids. The J segment lost 4 bases and the V segment lost 2 bases, leaving 5 bases of the junction unmatched. Germline CDR1 reads KGHSH; CDR2 reads LQKENI. CDR3 sequence: CASSPTRGIYNEQFF. In DNA, the CDR3 is TGTGCCAGCTCACCAACCAGGGGGATTTACAATGAGCAGTTCTTC.

This clone is a singleton in its sample. The V and J genes are TRBV2 and TRBJ1-3; D gene ambiguous. Looked up from germline, CDR1 is SNHLY and CDR2 is FYNNEI. The ends were cut back, 6 bases at V and 0 bases at J, with 9 bases in the middle. This CDR3 comprises 14 residues. The CDR3 region is CASSLQNSGNTIYF. The CDR3 nucleotides are TGTGCCAGCAGCCTACAGAACTCTGGAAACACCATATATTTT. The whole variable domain, remainder taken from reference TRBV2 and TRBJ1-3, is EPEVTQTPSHQVTQMGQEVILRCVPISNHLYFYWYRQILGQKVEFLVSFYNNEISEKSEIFDDQFSVERPDGSNFTLKIRSTKLEDSAMYFCASSLQNSGNTIYFGEGSWLTVV.

The chain carries TRBV19 and TRBJ1-4; TRBD1 agrees at 9 bases. Germline-derived CDR1 and CDR2 are LNHDA and SQIVND (reference sequence). The V gene end was trimmed by 8 bases and the J gene end by 7 bases; junction bases not matched to a gene: 5. The CDR3 covers 13 residues. This chain's CDR3 is CASSGQGPEKLFF. The CDR3 DNA reads TGTGCCAGTTCGGGACAGGGTCCTGAAAAACTGTTTTTT.

The CDR3, as DNA: TGCAGTGCTAGTAGCGGGGGCCGAGGTGAAAAACTGTTTTTT. Translation gives CSASSGGRGEKLFF. The V gene is TRBV20-1, the J gene TRBJ1-4; perhaps TRBD1 as D (6 bases). Looked up from germline, CDR1 is DFQATT and CDR2 is SNEGSKA (reference sequence). This CDR3 is built from 14 residues. Trimming shortened V by 3 bases and J by 7 bases, and 15 bases separated the two germline ends.

The chain carries TRBV24-1 and TRBJ2-1, with D perhaps TRBD2 (6 bases). V dropped 4 bases and J dropped 6 bases, with 12 bases sitting between them. Germline CDR1 reads KGHDR; CDR2 reads SFDVKD. This CDR3 spans 14 amino acids. Written as DNA, the CDR3 is TGTGCCACCAGTGAACCCGGGACTGCCAATGAGCAGTTCTTC. Translation: CATSEPGTANEQFF.

The chain combines TRBV6-4 with TRBJ2-1; 13 positions match TRBD2. The length of the CDR3 is 15 residues. V was clipped by 5 bases and J by 6 bases; unmatched bases: 4. Germline V gene data show CDR1 as MRHNA and CDR2 as SNTAGT. The CDR3 DNA sequence: TGTGCCAGCAGTACCGGGACTAGCGGGGTCAATGAGCAGTTCTTC. This sequence encodes CASSTGTSGVNEQFF.

This clone has a single count. The chain couples TRBV5-4 to TRBJ1-4; D uncertain. This CDR3 has 15 amino acids. CDR1 is SGHNT and CDR2 is YYREEE in the germline V gene (reference sequence). The V and J ends lost 4 bases and 7 bases respectively, with 17 bases between them. Here the CDR3 reads CASSLNGERAEKLFF. CDR3 nucleotide sequence: TGTGCCAGCAGCCTGAATGGGGAGAGGGCTGAAAAACTGTTTTTT.

The V and J genes are TRBV7-9 and TRBJ1-4; D not certain. The V gene's germline CDR1 is SEHNR and CDR2 FQNEAQ (reference sequence). V lost 6 bases, J lost 8 bases, and 22 bases lay in between. CDR3 length equals 16 residues. The CDR3 reads CASSLPGRGEREKLFF. The CDR3 DNA sequence: TGTGCCAGCAGTCTCCCGGGAAGAGGCGAGAGGGAAAAACTGTTTTTT.

The rearrangement joins TRBV14 to TRBJ2-5, with TRBD1 matching 8 bases. Trimming at V came to 6 bases and at J to 7 bases, leaving 7 bases not matched to a gene. CDR1 is SGHDN, CDR2 FVKESK, per germline. The CDR3 has 13 amino acids. This chain's CDR3 is CASRLTGEGTQYF. Here the CDR3 DNA reads TGTGCCAGCAGGTTGACAGGGGAAGGGACCCAGTACTTC. Full variable domain (missing parts from reference TRBV14 and TRBJ2-5): EAGVTQFPSHSVIEKGQTVTLRCDPISGHDNLYWYRRVMGKEIKFLLHFVKESKQDESGMPNNRFLAERTGGTYSTLKVQPAELEDSGVYFCASRLTGEGTQYFGPGTRLLVL.

To note about this clone: Other DNA sequences in this sample translate to the same CDR3. The genes are TRBV3-1 (or the pseudogene TRBV3-2) and TRBJ1-5; D is ambiguous. Trimming removed 0 bases at V and 7 bases at J, with 7 bases between. Germline V lookup: CDR1 LGHDT, CDR2 YNNKEL (reference sequence). The CDR3 runs 13 residues. The CDR3 spells CASSQDSGQPQHF. DNA of the CDR3: TGTGCCAGCAGCCAAGATTCGGGGCAGCCCCAGCATTTT.

V and J are TRBV29-1 and TRBJ2-7; 10 nucleotides agree with TRBD2. Unmatched junction bases numbered 13, after V lost 5 bases and J lost 3 bases. The CDR3 is 16 residues long. Germline lookup yields CDR1 SQVTM and CDR2 ANQGSEA. In nucleotides, the CDR3 is TGCAGCGTTTCCCGAGGCTCTAGCGGGGGACACTACGAGCAGTACTTC. Its translation: CSVSRGSSGGHYEQYF.